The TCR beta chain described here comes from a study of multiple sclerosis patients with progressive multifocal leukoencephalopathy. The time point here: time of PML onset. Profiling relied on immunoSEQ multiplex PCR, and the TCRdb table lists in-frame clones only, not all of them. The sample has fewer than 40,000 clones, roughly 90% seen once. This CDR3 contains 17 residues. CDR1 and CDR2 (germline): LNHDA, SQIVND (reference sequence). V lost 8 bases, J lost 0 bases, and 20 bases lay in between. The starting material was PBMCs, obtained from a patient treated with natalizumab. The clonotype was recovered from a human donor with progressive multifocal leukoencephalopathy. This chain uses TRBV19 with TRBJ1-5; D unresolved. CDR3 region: CASGEEELRYSNQPQHF. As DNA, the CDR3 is TGTGCCAGTGGTGAGGAGGAGTTACGGTATAGCAATCAGCCCCAGCATTTT.